Here is one TCR beta chain with its context. Its specificity is not known. The data belong to a study of vaccination effects on CD4 cells after COVID-19. Overall study: Post-vaccine draws lagged the second dose by a median of 72 days.

Under the ViraFEST assay, PBMC were stimulated with viral peptide pools so that antigen-specific CD4+ T cells expanded. Sequencing was performed afterwards. With more than 9 days of culture completed, CD4+ T cells were isolated. Participants each got two BNT162b2 or mRNA-1273 vaccine doses. Sequenced by immunoSEQ multiplex PCR; TCRdb stores in-frame clones only, minus some. The data hold more than 65,000 clones, with approximately 81% observed a single time. Whole-study findings and limits: Marked contraction was observed in infection-induced and vaccine-induced clones late after vaccination.

The germline gives CDR1 MNHEY, CDR2 SVGAGI. The ends were cut back, 4 bases at V and 3 bases at J, with 9 bases in the middle. CDR3 length: 13 residues. The rearrangement joins TRBV6-5 to TRBJ1-1; TRBD1 might be the D (5 bases). This sequence originates from a human donor who received a COVID-19 vaccine. Sequenced material: CD4+ T cells from PBMCs cultured with HCoV-229E spike peptides, taken after COVID-19 vaccination. CDR3 sequence (DNA): TGTGCCAGCAGTTCCGACAGAGACACTGAAGCTTTCTTT. It is translated as CASSSDRDTEAFF.